These T cell receptor beta chains were read from a single sample in a study of blood T cell repertoires in COVID-19. Only in-frame clones appear in the TCRdb table, and some are missing; sequencing was by immunoSEQ multiplex PCR. The sample holds around 190,000 clones; roughly 90% are singletons and the top ten take 18%. Sample: peripheral blood. These receptors came from a man aged 50-59 years with COVID-19, enrolled during active disease. Each CDR3 is given with its conserved first and last residue. The D gene is left open where the match is weak. Size is stated for part of the rows, as once, few or many counts, or as a class when the clone is expanded.

NA | TRBJ1-6 | NA | TRBV11-2 | TGTGCCAGCAGCTTAATGTGGCAGGGCAATAATTCACCCCTCCACTTT | CASSLMWQGNNSPLHF
NA | TRBJ1-5 | NA | TRBV19 | TGTGCCAGTAGTATGGAGGGTTCGAGGGTGGGACAGCCCCAGCATTTT | CASSMEGSRVGQPQHF
TRBD1 | TRBJ2-5 | once | TRBV18 | TGTGCCAGCTCACTGCAACAGGGGTTAGAGACCCAGTACTTC | CASSLQQGLETQYF
NA | TRBJ1-5 | NA | TRBV29-1 | TGCAGCGTTCAAACGGGGGGAGACCAGCCCCAGCATTTT | CSVQTGGDQPQHF
NA | TRBJ2-5 | NA | TRBV20-1 | TGCAGTGCTAGTATCAGGGAGGGGGGAGAAGAGACCCAGTACTTC | CSASIREGGEETQYF
NA | TRBJ2-3 | NA | TRBV27 | TGTGCCAGCGCGAACCGAATGTCAGATACGCAGTATTTT | CASANRMSDTQYF
TRBD2 | TRBJ2-1 | NA | TRBV14 | TGTGCCAGCAGCCAAGTGGCGGGGGGGCCGGGAGAGCAGTTCTTC | CASSQVAGGPGEQFF
NA | TRBJ1-2 | NA | TRBV4-1 | TGCGCCAGCAGCCAAGATGCGGCAGGGAACTACTATGGCTACACCTTC | CASSQDAAGNYYGYTF
TRBD2 | TRBJ2-3 | few | TRBV4-3 | TGCGCCAGCAGCCAATCGACTAGCGGGTTAGATACGCAGTATTTT | CASSQSTSGLDTQYF
NA | TRBJ2-7 | NA | TRBV12-3/TRBV12-4 | TGTGCCAGCAGTTTAGTAGGGGACGAGCAGTACTTC | CASSLVGDEQYF
NA | TRBJ2-7 | NA | TRBV21-1 | TGTGCCAGCAGCGACCAACAGGGTCTGGGGCAGTACTTC | CASSDQQGLGQYF